Listed below are T cell receptor beta chains from one sample, sequenced in a study of identical twins. Via MiXCR, TCRdb re-called the 5' RACE reads, giving one row per CDR3 protein. Of about 450,000 distinct CDR3 sequences in the sample, less than 20% were seen once. Sequencing used naive T cells sorted from blood. The receptors stem from a man between 45 and 60 years old in good health. CDR3s include the opening cysteine and the closing phenylalanine or tryptophan. The D gene is left open where the match is weak. Only some rows state a clone size, as once, few, many or a class for expanded clones.

V gene: TRBV29-1; clone size: few; J gene: TRBJ2-1; CDR3 length: 14; D gene: NA; CDR3 DNA: TGCAGCACCCTATTGGAAACTAGCTACAATGAGCAGTTCTTC; CDR3 protein: CSTLLETSYNEQFF
V gene: TRBV20-1; clone size: many; J gene: TRBJ2-5; CDR3 length: 12; D gene: NA; CDR3 DNA: TGCAGTGCCCACCCCTTGGGGGAGACCCAGTACTTC; CDR3 protein: CSAHPLGETQYF
V gene: TRBV7-9; clone size: many; J gene: TRBJ2-1; CDR3 length: 15; D gene: TRBD2; CDR3 DNA: TGTGCCAGCAGCTCTACTAGCGGGGGATACAATGAGCAGTTCTTC; CDR3 protein: CASSSTSGGYNEQFF
V gene: TRBV10-3; clone size: many; J gene: TRBJ2-7; CDR3 length: 11; D gene: NA; CDR3 DNA: TGTGCCATCAGTGGCCATTACGAGCAGTACTTC; CDR3 protein: CAISGHYEQYF
V gene: TRBV5-1; clone size: NA; J gene: TRBJ1-1; CDR3 length: 15; D gene: NA; CDR3 DNA: TGCGCCAGCAGCTTGAGTGCGGGGGTGAACACTGAAGCTTTCTTT; CDR3 protein: CASSLSAGVNTEAFF
V gene: TRBV12-5; clone size: few; J gene: TRBJ2-3; CDR3 length: 12; D gene: NA; CDR3 DNA: TGTGCTAGTGGTTTGGACACAGATACGCAGTATTTT; CDR3 protein: CASGLDTDTQYF
V gene: TRBV20-1; clone size: many; J gene: TRBJ2-3; CDR3 length: 15; D gene: NA; CDR3 DNA: TGCAGTGCTAGGGCGAACCGGCCTAGCACAGATACGCAGTATTTT; CDR3 protein: CSARANRPSTDTQYF
V gene: TRBV29-1; clone size: NA; J gene: TRBJ2-7; CDR3 length: 15; D gene: NA; CDR3 DNA: TGCAGCGTTGTGTTGATCGGACACAGCTCCTACGAGCAGTACTTC; CDR3 protein: CSVVLIGHSSYEQYF
V gene: TRBV12-3/TRBV12-4; clone size: few; J gene: TRBJ2-5; CDR3 length: 14; D gene: NA; CDR3 DNA: TGTGCCAGCAGTTCCCGGGACTTCCAAGAGACCCAGTACTTC; CDR3 protein: CASSSRDFQETQYF
V gene: TRBV27; clone size: many; J gene: TRBJ2-7; CDR3 length: 13; D gene: NA; CDR3 DNA: TGTGCCATCACCTCCGCGGGAACCTACGAGCAGTACTTC; CDR3 protein: CAITSAGTYEQYF
V gene: TRBV5-1; clone size: few; J gene: TRBJ2-3; CDR3 length: 14; D gene: NA; CDR3 DNA: TGCGCCAGCAGCTTGCAATTGGGGAGCGATACGCAGTATTTT; CDR3 protein: CASSLQLGSDTQYF
V gene: TRBV5-1; clone size: NA; J gene: TRBJ1-2; CDR3 length: 15; D gene: TRBD1; CDR3 DNA: TGCGCCAGCAGCAGGACAGGGGGCGATTACTATGGCTACACCTTC; CDR3 protein: CASSRTGGDYYGYTF
V gene: TRBV6-4; clone size: NA; J gene: TRBJ2-3; CDR3 length: 16; D gene: NA; CDR3 DNA: TGTGCCAGCAGTGACTCGGGAGGGGGCTCAGCAGATACGCAGTATTTT; CDR3 protein: CASSDSGGGSADTQYF
V gene: TRBV10-3; clone size: few; J gene: TRBJ1-1; CDR3 length: 13; D gene: NA; CDR3 DNA: TGTGCCATCACAAGGGGGGAAGGAACTGAAGCTTTCTTT; CDR3 protein: CAITRGEGTEAFF
V gene: TRBV15; clone size: NA; J gene: TRBJ1-1; CDR3 length: 13; D gene: NA; CDR3 DNA: TGTGCCACCAGCTACCGGTCCGCAACTGAAGCTTTCTTT; CDR3 protein: CATSYRSATEAFF
V gene: TRBV20-1; clone size: NA; J gene: TRBJ1-5; CDR3 length: 13; D gene: NA; CDR3 DNA: TGCAGTGCTGGGGGGACAACAGATCAGCCCCAGCATTTT; CDR3 protein: CSAGGTTDQPQHF
V gene: TRBV6-5; clone size: NA; J gene: TRBJ2-4; CDR3 length: 12; D gene: NA; CDR3 DNA: TGTGCCAGCAAGGGGGCCAAAAACATTCAGTACTTC; CDR3 protein: CASKGAKNIQYF
V gene: TRBV6-1; clone size: few; J gene: TRBJ2-6; CDR3 length: 14; D gene: NA; CDR3 DNA: TGTGCCAGCAGTGAAGGGGTGGGGGCCAACGTCCTGACTTTC; CDR3 protein: CASSEGVGANVLTF
V gene: TRBV5-1; clone size: few; J gene: TRBJ2-5; CDR3 length: 14; D gene: NA; CDR3 DNA: TGCGCCAGCAGCGCGCGGGGCCAAATAGAGACCCAGTACTTC; CDR3 protein: CASSARGQIETQYF
V gene: TRBV12-3/TRBV12-4; clone size: NA; J gene: TRBJ2-3; CDR3 length: 18; D gene: TRBD2; CDR3 DNA: TGTGCCAGCAGCCTCTTCGGCTGGGAGGGCCTGTCTACAGATACGCAGTATTTT; CDR3 protein: CASSLFGWEGLSTDTQYF
V gene: TRBV6-5; clone size: NA; J gene: TRBJ1-2; CDR3 length: 14; D gene: NA; CDR3 DNA: TGTGCCAGCAGTTACTCACTGGGGCCGAGCGGCTACACCTTC; CDR3 protein: CASSYSLGPSGYTF
V gene: TRBV2; clone size: NA; J gene: TRBJ2-7; CDR3 length: 14; D gene: TRBD2; CDR3 DNA: TGTGCCAGCAGAGGGACTAGCGGGGACTACGAGCAGTACTTC; CDR3 protein: CASRGTSGDYEQYF
V gene: TRBV7-2; clone size: few; J gene: TRBJ1-2; CDR3 length: 14; D gene: TRBD1; CDR3 DNA: TGTGCCAGCAGCCCCGAGGGACAGTCCTATGGCTACACCTTC; CDR3 protein: CASSPEGQSYGYTF
V gene: TRBV29-1; clone size: NA; J gene: TRBJ2-7; CDR3 length: 15; D gene: TRBD1; CDR3 DNA: TGCAGCGTTGAAGACAGGACAGGGGGAATGGACGAGCAGTACTTC; CDR3 protein: CSVEDRTGGMDEQYF
V gene: TRBV28; clone size: NA; J gene: TRBJ1-5; CDR3 length: 15; D gene: NA; CDR3 DNA: TGTGCCAGCAGTTCAGCAGGCAATAGCAATCAGCCCCAGCATTTT; CDR3 protein: CASSSAGNSNQPQHF
V gene: TRBV12-3/TRBV12-4; clone size: few; J gene: TRBJ1-1; CDR3 length: 13; D gene: NA; CDR3 DNA: TGTGCCAGCGGACGAGGACCTAACACTGAAGCTTTCTTT; CDR3 protein: CASGRGPNTEAFF
V gene: TRBV5-1; clone size: many; J gene: TRBJ2-7; CDR3 length: 14; D gene: NA; CDR3 DNA: TGCGCCAGCAGCTTGATTGGAGGGACCTACGAGCAGTACTTC; CDR3 protein: CASSLIGGTYEQYF
V gene: TRBV6-1; clone size: few; J gene: TRBJ1-1; CDR3 length: 15; D gene: NA; CDR3 DNA: TGTGCCAGCCAAGGACAGCTGATTTGGAACACTGAAGCTTTCTTT; CDR3 protein: CASQGQLIWNTEAFF
V gene: TRBV4-3; clone size: NA; J gene: TRBJ2-1; CDR3 length: 17; D gene: TRBD2; CDR3 DNA: TGCGCCAGCAGCCAAGCGCCTAGCGGGAGGGGGAGCAATGAGCAGTTCTTC; CDR3 protein: CASSQAPSGRGSNEQFF
V gene: TRBV20-1; clone size: few; J gene: TRBJ1-6; CDR3 length: 16; D gene: NA; CDR3 DNA: TGCAGTGCTAGAGATCGGAACGCGGGAGGGAATTCACCCCTCCACTTT; CDR3 protein: CSARDRNAGGNSPLHF
V gene: TRBV5-1; clone size: NA; J gene: TRBJ1-1; CDR3 length: 14; D gene: NA; CDR3 DNA: TGCGCCAGCAGCCCCGGCCACCCCGGTACTGAAGCTTTCTTT; CDR3 protein: CASSPGHPGTEAFF
V gene: TRBV18; clone size: few; J gene: TRBJ1-5; CDR3 length: 14; D gene: NA; CDR3 DNA: TGTGCCAGCTCACCCGCATGGGGGAACCAGCCCCAGCATTTT; CDR3 protein: CASSPAWGNQPQHF
V gene: TRBV5-1; clone size: few; J gene: TRBJ2-1; CDR3 length: 15; D gene: TRBD2; CDR3 DNA: TGCGCCAGCAGCTTGTTAGCGGGGGGGGCATATGAGCAGTTCTTC; CDR3 protein: CASSLLAGGAYEQFF
V gene: TRBV10-3; clone size: NA; J gene: TRBJ2-1; CDR3 length: 13; D gene: NA; CDR3 DNA: TGTGCCATCGGCCTGGGGGGCATTAATGAGCAGTTCTTC; CDR3 protein: CAIGLGGINEQFF
V gene: TRBV20-1; clone size: few; J gene: TRBJ2-1; CDR3 length: 12; D gene: TRBD1; CDR3 DNA: TGCAGTGCGAAGACAGGGGGCAATGAGCAGTTCTTC; CDR3 protein: CSAKTGGNEQFF
V gene: TRBV12-3/TRBV12-4; clone size: many; J gene: TRBJ2-7; CDR3 length: 15; D gene: NA; CDR3 DNA: TGTGCCAGCAGTTTAGGTCCAGGGAAATCCTACGAGCAGTACTTC; CDR3 protein: CASSLGPGKSYEQYF
V gene: TRBV18; clone size: NA; J gene: TRBJ1-1; CDR3 length: 18; D gene: NA; CDR3 DNA: TGTGCCAGCTCACCAGCCAACCTAATTAAGGGAAAGAACACTGAAGCTTTCTTT; CDR3 protein: CASSPANLIKGKNTEAFF
V gene: TRBV29-1; clone size: few; J gene: TRBJ2-1; CDR3 length: 13; D gene: NA; CDR3 DNA: TGCAGCGTTCGAAAACCCGCAGGCAATGAGCAGTTCTTC; CDR3 protein: CSVRKPAGNEQFF
V gene: TRBV4-3; clone size: many; J gene: TRBJ2-7; CDR3 length: 15; D gene: NA; CDR3 DNA: TGCGCCAGCAGCTACCACCAAGGATCCTCCTACGAGCAGTACTTC; CDR3 protein: CASSYHQGSSYEQYF
V gene: TRBV7-9; clone size: NA; J gene: TRBJ2-5; CDR3 length: 15; D gene: NA; CDR3 DNA: TGTGCCAGCAGCAAAGCGGCGTGGGTACGAGAGACCCAGTACTTC; CDR3 protein: CASSKAAWVRETQYF
V gene: TRBV11-3; clone size: many; J gene: TRBJ2-3; CDR3 length: 14; D gene: NA; CDR3 DNA: TGTGCCAGCAGCCAATGGGCCGGCACAGATACGCAGTATTTT; CDR3 protein: CASSQWAGTDTQYF
V gene: TRBV5-5; clone size: NA; J gene: TRBJ2-2; CDR3 length: 15; D gene: NA; CDR3 DNA: TGTGCCGGCAGCTTGGTGGGGATGAACACCGGGGAGCTGTTTTTT; CDR3 protein: CAGSLVGMNTGELFF
V gene: TRBV5-1; clone size: many; J gene: TRBJ1-2; CDR3 length: 14; D gene: NA; CDR3 DNA: TGCGCCAGCAGCTTGGAAGCGAAATTGGGTGGCTACACCTTC; CDR3 protein: CASSLEAKLGGYTF
V gene: TRBV27; clone size: NA; J gene: TRBJ2-1; CDR3 length: 15; D gene: TRBD1; CDR3 DNA: TGTGCCAGCAGTCGACAGGGGGCAACTTACAATGAGCAGTTCTTC; CDR3 protein: CASSRQGATYNEQFF
V gene: TRBV6-5; clone size: many; J gene: TRBJ2-5; CDR3 length: 15; D gene: NA; CDR3 DNA: TGTGCCAGCAGTTACTCGAGGGCCTTCCAAGAGACCCAGTACTTC; CDR3 protein: CASSYSRAFQETQYF
V gene: TRBV29-1; clone size: NA; J gene: TRBJ1-2; CDR3 length: 12; D gene: TRBD1; CDR3 DNA: TGCAGCGGATCCGGGACAGATTATGGCTACACCTTC; CDR3 protein: CSGSGTDYGYTF
V gene: TRBV12-3/TRBV12-4; clone size: many; J gene: TRBJ2-3; CDR3 length: 14; D gene: NA; CDR3 DNA: TGTGCCAGCACCCTGCGGGGTTACACAGATACGCAGTATTTT; CDR3 protein: CASTLRGYTDTQYF
V gene: TRBV24-1; clone size: many; J gene: TRBJ2-1; CDR3 length: 13; D gene: NA; CDR3 DNA: TGTGCCACCAGTGATCTCAGGTGGAGTGAGCAGTTCTTC; CDR3 protein: CATSDLRWSEQFF
V gene: TRBV7-8; clone size: NA; J gene: TRBJ2-7; CDR3 length: 14; D gene: TRBD1; CDR3 DNA: TGTGCCAGCAGACGCTTCGGACAGGACTACGAGCAGTACTTC; CDR3 protein: CASRRFGQDYEQYF
V gene: TRBV12-3/TRBV12-4; clone size: NA; J gene: TRBJ2-1; CDR3 length: 12; D gene: NA; CDR3 DNA: TGTGCCAGCAGTGGGGGGGCCCACTGGCAGTTCTTC; CDR3 protein: CASSGGAHWQFF
V gene: TRBV21-1; clone size: NA; J gene: TRBJ2-7; CDR3 length: 17; D gene: NA; CDR3 DNA: TGTGCCAGCAGCAAAAGGTTCAGGGGCCGGTTCTCCTACGAGCAGTACTTC; CDR3 protein: CASSKRFRGRFSYEQYF
V gene: TRBV6-1; clone size: NA; J gene: TRBJ1-6; CDR3 length: 15; D gene: TRBD1; CDR3 DNA: TGTGCCAGCAGGCGACAGGGATCCTATAATTCACCCCTCCACTTT; CDR3 protein: CASRRQGSYNSPLHF
V gene: TRBV7-9; clone size: NA; J gene: TRBJ1-4; CDR3 length: 14; D gene: NA; CDR3 DNA: TGTGCCAGCAGCTTACAGGGGATTAATGAAAAACTGTTTTTT; CDR3 protein: CASSLQGINEKLFF
V gene: TRBV4-2; clone size: NA; J gene: TRBJ2-3; CDR3 length: 17; D gene: NA; CDR3 DNA: TGTGCCAGCAGCCTCACCATGGGGGGGGGGCCGGGAGATACGCAGTATTTT; CDR3 protein: CASSLTMGGGPGDTQYF
V gene: TRBV28; clone size: NA; J gene: TRBJ2-7; CDR3 length: 16; D gene: TRBD1; CDR3 DNA: TGTGCCAGCAGTTTAAAGCCCGGGACAGGGGATTACGAGCAGTACTTC; CDR3 protein: CASSLKPGTGDYEQYF
V gene: TRBV7-8; clone size: NA; J gene: TRBJ1-1; CDR3 length: 15; D gene: NA; CDR3 DNA: TGTGCCAGCAGCTTAACGGGGACAAGGTGGATGGAAGCTTTCTTT; CDR3 protein: CASSLTGTRWMEAFF
V gene: TRBV5-6; clone size: many; J gene: TRBJ2-1; CDR3 length: 18; D gene: NA; CDR3 DNA: TGTGCCAGCAGCTTCACTCTGACTAGGGTTTCCGTCCGTAATGAGCAGTTCTTC; CDR3 protein: CASSFTLTRVSVRNEQFF